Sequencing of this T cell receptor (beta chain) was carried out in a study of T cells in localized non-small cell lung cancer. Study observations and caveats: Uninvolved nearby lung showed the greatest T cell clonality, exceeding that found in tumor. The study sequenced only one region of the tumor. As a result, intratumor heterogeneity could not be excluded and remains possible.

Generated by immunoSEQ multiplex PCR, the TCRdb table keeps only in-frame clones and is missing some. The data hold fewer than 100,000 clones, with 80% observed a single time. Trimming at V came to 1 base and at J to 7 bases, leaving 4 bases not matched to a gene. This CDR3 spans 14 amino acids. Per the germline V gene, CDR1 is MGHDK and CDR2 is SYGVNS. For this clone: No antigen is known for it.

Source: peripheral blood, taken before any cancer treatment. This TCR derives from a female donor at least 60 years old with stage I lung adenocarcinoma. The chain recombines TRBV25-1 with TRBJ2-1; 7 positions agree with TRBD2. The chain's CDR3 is CASSEWEGRNEQFF. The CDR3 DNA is TGTGCCAGCAGTGAATGGGAGGGGAGGAATGAGCAGTTCTTC.